A selection of T cell receptor beta chains follows, all from one sample in a study of cytomegalovirus exposure and HLA in healthy donors. TCRdb keeps only in-frame clones here, not all; method: immunoSEQ multiplex PCR. Among just under 75,000 clones listed, 94% were seen once. The sequenced sample was PBMCs. The receptors shown here come from a woman aged 18-35 years in good health and CMV-seropositive. CDR3s include the opening cysteine and the closing phenylalanine or tryptophan. Fields, in order: V gene, clone size, D gene, J gene, CDR3 protein, CDR3 DNA. The D gene is left open where the match is weak. Some rows mark clone size as missing; the rest say once, few, many or name a class of expanded clone.

>TRBV27|.|.|TRBJ1-2
CASSLTSGAGWFPNYGYTF
TGTGCCAGCAGTTTAACGAGTGGGGCAGGGTGGTTTCCTAACTATGGCTACACCTTC
>TRBV14|.|.|TRBJ2-3
CASSQLGADTQYF
TGTGCCAGCAGCCAGCTAGGGGCAGATACGCAGTATTTT
>TRBV27|.|.|TRBJ1-1
CASSLRVPTEAFF
TGTGCCAGCAGTTTAAGAGTCCCGACTGAAGCTTTCTTT
>TRBV4-1|.|TRBD1|TRBJ1-5
CASSQTGGSNQPQHF
TGCGCCAGCAGCCAGACAGGGGGATCCAATCAGCCCCAGCATTTT
>TRBV10-1|.|TRBD2|TRBJ2-5
CASSESRLAGAAFETQYF
TGCGCCAGCAGTGAGTCCCGGCTAGCGGGGGCTGCTTTTGAGACCCAGTACTTC
>TRBV28|.|.|TRBJ2-7
CASSFSSSYEQYF
TGTGCCAGCAGTTTCTCCAGCTCCTACGAGCAGTACTTC
>TRBV2|.|TRBD1|TRBJ1-5
CASGGTGGTQHF
TGTGCCAGCGGCGGGACAGGCGGAACCCAGCATTTT
>TRBV6-1|.|.|TRBJ1-2
CASSDSGGHDYGYTF
TGTGCCAGCAGTGACTCGGGGGGGCACGACTATGGCTACACCTTC
>TRBV29-1|.|.|TRBJ2-5
CSVDEQQETQYF
TGCAGCGTTGACGAACAGCAAGAGACCCAGTACTTC
>TRBV13|.|TRBD1|TRBJ2-5
CASSLDRGQETQYF
TGTGCCAGCAGCTTAGACAGGGGGCAAGAGACCCAGTACTTC
>TRBV11-2|few|.|TRBJ2-7
CASRHVTGMLPYEQYF
TGTGCCAGCAGGCATGTAACAGGGATGCTACCCTACGAGCAGTACTTC
>TRBV6-1|.|TRBD1|TRBJ1-2
CAGGTGTGNYGYTF
TGTGCCGGAGGGACAGGGACCGGCAACTATGGCTACACCTTC
>TRBV6-1|.|.|TRBJ1-3
CASSEVGAGTGNTIYF
TGTGCCAGCAGTGAAGTTGGGGCAGGGACTGGAAACACCATATATTTT
>TRBV18|.|.|TRBJ1-2
CASSEQAPEGYTF
TGTGCCAGCTCAGAACAGGCTCCGGAAGGCTACACCTTC
>TRBV19|once|TRBD2|TRBJ2-3
CASSSHSGGARGTDTQYF
TGTGCCAGTAGCTCGCACAGCGGGGGAGCTCGAGGAACAGATACGCAGTATTTT
>TRBV27|.|TRBD1|TRBJ2-7
CASRGVGTGFIEQYF
TGTGCCAGCAGGGGAGTTGGGACAGGGTTCATCGAGCAGTACTTC
>TRBV4-1|.|.|TRBJ1-5
CASSQDFSGNQPQHF
TGCGCCAGCAGCCAAGATTTTTCGGGGAACCAGCCCCAGCATTTT
>TRBV28|.|TRBD2|TRBJ2-3
CASSSAGANTDTQYF
TGTGCCAGCAGTTCAGCGGGGGCCAACACAGATACGCAGTATTTT
>TRBV19|.|TRBD2|TRBJ2-1
CASSIVAGGKYNEQFF
TGTGCCAGTAGTATTGTTGCGGGAGGGAAATACAATGAGCAGTTCTTC
>TRBV30|.|TRBD2|TRBJ2-3
CAWSAQSGRACYF
TGTGCCTGGAGTGCTCAGAGCGGGAGGGCCTGTTATTTT
>TRBV7-3|.|.|TRBJ2-2
CASSLTVTANTGELFF
TGTGCCAGCAGCTTAACGGTGACAGCGAACACCGGGGAGCTGTTTTTT
>TRBV18|.|.|TRBJ2-3
CASSPTKVKGDTQYF
TGTGCCAGCTCACCAACCAAAGTCAAGGGGGATACGCAGTATTTT
>TRBV30|.|.|TRBJ1-5
CAWSEGYNQPQHF
TGTGCCTGGAGCGAGGGATACAATCAGCCCCAGCATTTT
>TRBV12-2|.|.|TRBJ1-2
CASRSQQGEDGYTF
TGTGCAAGTCGCTCACAACAGGGGGAGGATGGCTACACCTTC
>TRBV6-5|.|.|TRBJ2-2
CASSYDTSNTGELFF
TGTGCCAGCAGTTACGACACCTCGAACACCGGGGAGCTGTTTTTT
>TRBV27|.|.|TRBJ1-2
CASTSSGIEGYTF
TGTGCCAGCACCTCATCCGGGATTGAGGGCTACACCTTC
>TRBV9|.|TRBD2|TRBJ2-7
CASSVGFLREGYEQYF
TGTGCCAGCAGCGTAGGGTTCTTGCGGGAGGGCTACGAGCAGTACTTC
>TRBV5-6|.|TRBD1|TRBJ1-4
CASSATTGGNEKLFF
TGTGCCAGCAGCGCAACGACAGGGGGTAATGAAAAACTGTTTTTT
>TRBV11-2|.|.|TRBJ2-3
CASSLDGEITDTQYF
TGTGCCAGCAGCTTAGATGGGGAGATCACAGATACGCAGTATTTT
>TRBV28|.|.|TRBJ1-1
CASSFRGIGTEAFF
TGTGCCAGCAGTTTCAGGGGAATAGGCACTGAAGCTTTCTTT
>TRBV4-1|once|TRBD2|TRBJ2-3
CASSHGGGRADTQYF
TGCGCCAGCAGCCATGGGGGGGGGAGGGCCGATACGCAGTATTTT
>TRBV6-1|.|TRBD1|TRBJ1-4
CASSEGGTGGEKLFF
TGTGCCAGCAGTGAAGGTGGGACAGGGGGTGAAAAACTGTTTTTT
>TRBV7-2|few|.|TRBJ1-6
CASSLVYSSYNSPLHF
TGTGCCAGCAGCTTAGTATACAGCTCCTATAATTCACCCCTCCACTTT
>TRBV11-2|.|TRBD2|TRBJ2-7
CASRIAGATYEQYF
TGTGCCAGCAGGATAGCGGGGGCGACCTACGAGCAGTACTTC
>TRBV7-3|.|.|TRBJ2-3
CASSFSYTDTQYF
TGTGCCAGCAGCTTTAGCTACACAGATACGCAGTATTTT
>TRBV4-3|few|TRBD2|TRBJ2-1
CASSQAPTRTSGRAGSYNEQFF
TGCGCCAGCAGCCAGGCCCCAACTAGGACTAGCGGGAGGGCCGGATCCTACAATGAGCAGTTCTTC
>TRBV4-3|.|TRBD2|TRBJ2-3
CASSQETAGGWDTQYF
TGCGCCAGCAGCCAAGAGACAGCGGGAGGGTGGGATACGCAGTATTTT
>TRBV4-2|few|.|TRBJ2-7
CASSQSDGGASEQYF
TGTGCCAGCAGCCAGAGCGACGGGGGAGCATCCGAGCAGTACTTC
>TRBV6-5|.|.|TRBJ2-2
CASKRSNTGELFF
TGTGCCAGCAAGCGGAGTAACACCGGGGAGCTGTTTTTT
>TRBV28|.|TRBD1|TRBJ1-1
CASSLTGDTEAFF
TGTGCCAGCAGCCTAACAGGGGACACTGAAGCTTTCTTT
>TRBV7-9|.|TRBD1|TRBJ1-5
CASSGTQETGLSNQPQHF
TGTGCCAGCAGCGGGACCCAAGAGACAGGGCTTAGCAATCAGCCCCAGCATTTT
>TRBV19|.|TRBD2|TRBJ2-1
CASSLTSGYNEQFF
TGTGCCAGTAGCCTGACTAGCGGTTACAATGAGCAGTTCTTC
>TRBV13|.|TRBD2|TRBJ2-1
CASTNTRLAPYNEQFF
TGTGCCAGCACCAACACGAGACTAGCGCCATACAATGAGCAGTTCTTC
>TRBV6-1|.|.|TRBJ2-5
CASSEGVFSGTQETQYF
TGTGCCAGCAGTGAAGGGGTTTTTTCAGGGACACAAGAGACCCAGTACTTC
>TRBV18|.|TRBD1|TRBJ2-1
CASSRTGTGRFNEQFF
TGTGCCAGCTCAAGGACCGGGACAGGGAGGTTCAATGAGCAGTTCTTC
>TRBV6-1|.|.|TRBJ2-7
CASSEAGGEQYF
TGTGCCAGCAGTGAAGCCGGGGGCGAGCAGTACTTC
>TRBV19|.|TRBD2|TRBJ2-1
CASNPGLGNNEQFF
TGTGCCAGTAACCCGGGACTAGGCAACAATGAGCAGTTCTTC